One T cell receptor beta chain is described in this entry. Its antigen is undetermined. This table comes from immunoSEQ multiplex PCR, and its TCRdb copy is limited to in-frame clones, with some not included. This table holds 72,000 or so clones, roughly 84% found once. People who had autoimmune disease history or systemic immunosuppression were excluded. This sample stems from a study of OX40 agonist ivuxolimab in advanced cancers. Study overall: Partial response was recorded in three patients: one hepatocellular carcinoma and two cutaneous melanoma cases.

Regarding the study as a whole: CD4+ and CD8+ blood T cells expanded clonally by week 6 at 0.1 to 3.0 mg/kg. Among the lowest peripheral clonal expansion occurred in 0.1-3.0 mg/kg partial responders.

Germline CDR1 SGHTS, CDR2 YDEGEE. V was trimmed by 4 bases and J by 5 bases, leaving 16 bases between them. The CDR3 covers 15 residues. The chain has TRBV5-8 and TRBJ2-1, with D perhaps TRBD2 (5 bases). This sample comprised CD4+ or CD8+ T cells sorted from blood, obtained in a trial of the OX40 agonist ivuxolimab. This clonotype was sampled from an adult with an advanced solid tumor such as melanoma, head and neck, liver or kidney cancer. DNA of the CDR3: TGTGCCAGCAGCATCGGACTTCTTTCCCACAATGAGCAGTTCTTC. This encodes CASSIGLLSHNEQFF.